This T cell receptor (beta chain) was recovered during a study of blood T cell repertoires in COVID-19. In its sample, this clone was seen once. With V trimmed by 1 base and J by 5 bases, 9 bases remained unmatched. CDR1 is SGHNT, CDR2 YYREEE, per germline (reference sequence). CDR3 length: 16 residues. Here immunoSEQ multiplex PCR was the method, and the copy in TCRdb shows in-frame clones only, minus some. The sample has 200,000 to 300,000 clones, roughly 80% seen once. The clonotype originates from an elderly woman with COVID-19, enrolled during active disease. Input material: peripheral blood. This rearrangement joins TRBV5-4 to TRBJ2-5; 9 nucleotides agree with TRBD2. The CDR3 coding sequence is TGTGCCAGCAGCTTGACGCTGGCGGGAGGGCCTGAGACCCAGTACTTC. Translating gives CASSLTLAGGPETQYF.